The 22 T cell receptor beta chains listed next were all sequenced from one sample in a study of blood T cell repertoires in COVID-19. Clones were read by immunoSEQ multiplex PCR, and TCRdb kept only the in-frame ones, dropping some. The table records roughly 120,000 clones, over 70% of them present only once. Sample: peripheral blood. Every receptor here comes from a woman in her seventies with acute or convalescent COVID-19.

The chain uses TRBV5-6 and TRBJ1-4; TRBD1 is a possible D gene (5 bases). V was shortened by 3 bases and J by 5 bases, with 14 bases between the two germline ends. CDR1 is SGHDT and CDR2 is YYEEEE in the germline V gene. CDR3 length: 15 residues. The chain's CDR3 is CASSSRQRPNEKLFF. CDR3 bases: TGTGCCAGCAGCTCCCGACAGCGCCCAAATGAAAAACTGTTTTTT.

In the case of this clone: The identical CDR3 is also encoded by other nucleotide sequences in the sample. V usage is TRBV28 and J usage is TRBJ1-2; D is ambiguous. Trimming shortened V by 2 bases and J by 3 bases, and 4 bases separated the two germline ends. The CDR3 runs to 12 residues. Germline loops: CDR1 MDHEN, CDR2 SYDVKM. The CDR3 bases are TGTGCCAGCAGTTTAACAGACTATGGCTACACCTTC. Protein: CASSLTDYGYTF.

The chain links TRBV9 to TRBJ2-3; 10 nucleotides line up with TRBD2. Germline trimming cut 3 bases from V and 5 bases from J; bases unmatched to any gene: 6. Germline CDR1 and CDR2: SGDLS and YYNGEE. This CDR3 comprises 15 residues. For the CDR3, the DNA is TGTGCCAGCAGCGCGATAGCGGGGGGCCTAGATACGCAGTATTTT. This gives the protein CASSAIAGGLDTQYF.

The genes are TRBV28 and TRBJ1-2, with 7 bases fitting TRBD1. This CDR3 is built from 16 residues. Germline CDR1 reads MDHEN; CDR2 reads SYDVKM. The V and J ends lost 6 bases and 5 bases, in that order; junction bases with no gene match: 15. CDR3 bases: TGTGCCAGCAGGGCTTGGGTTGAGGGGGCGGGGTATGGCTACACCTTC. Protein: CASRAWVEGAGYGYTF.

This chain links TRBV7-9 with TRBJ2-1; 10 nucleotides match TRBD1. CDR1 SEHNR and CDR2 FQNEAQ come from the germline V gene (reference sequence). CDR3 length: 14 residues. J lost 7 bases, V lost 5 bases, and 5 bases had no gene match. CDR3 nucleotide sequence: TGTGCCAGCAGCGACAGGGGGCACACAAATGAGCAGTTCTTC. This codes for CASSDRGHTNEQFF. The entire variable domain, with the rest obtained from reference TRBV7-9 and TRBJ2-1, is as follows: DTGVSQNPRHKITKRGQNVTFRCDPISEHNRLYWYRQTLGQGPEFLTYFQNEAQLEKSRLLSDRFSAERPKGSFSTLEIQRTEQGDSAMYLCASSDRGHTNEQFFGPGTRLTVL.

The chain combines TRBV9 with TRBJ1-2, with TRBD1 matching 7 bases. The J segment lost 4 bases and the V segment lost 2 bases, leaving 2 bases of the junction unmatched. The CDR3 covers 13 residues. Germline V gene sequence: CDR1 SGDLS, CDR2 YYNGEE. The CDR3 protein is CASSVRQGYGYTF. The CDR3 nucleotides read TGTGCCAGCAGCGTCCGACAGGGCTATGGCTACACCTTC.

This sequence joins TRBV5-1 and TRBJ2-5; D gene unclear. CDR3 length: 14 amino acids. The germline V gene has CDR1 SGHRS and CDR2 YFSETQ. The V end was cut by 0 bases, the J end by 4 bases, with 10 bases between. The CDR3 DNA reads as TGCGCCAGCAGCTTGGGAGCCGTGAGAGAGACCCAGTACTTC. This encodes CASSLGAVRETQYF.

The chain recombines TRBV2 with TRBJ2-5, with D hard to call. The CDR3 contains 14 residues. CDR1 and CDR2 (germline): SNHLY, FYNNEI. Trimming cost V 2 bases and J 5 bases, with 12 bases left between them. CDR3 protein: CASSERLAVETQYF. In DNA form, the CDR3 reads TGTGCCAGCAGTGAAAGATTAGCCGTTGAGACCCAGTACTTC.

This clone came up once. The V call is TRBV5-6, the J call TRBJ1-2; 8 bases agree with TRBD1. Germline V gene lookup returns CDR1 SGHDT and CDR2 YYEEEE. CDR3 size: 13 residues. The ends lost 5 bases at V and 8 bases at J; junction bases unmatched: 8. Written as DNA, the CDR3 is TGTGCCAGCAGTTTGACAGGGGAGTACGGCTACACCTTC. Its protein is CASSLTGEYGYTF.

This clone was detected only a few times. The chain is built from TRBV5-5 and TRBJ1-3; D is uncertain. The CDR3 consists of 16 residues. In germline, CDR1 is SGHKS, CDR2 YYEKEE (reference sequence). V dropped 0 bases and J dropped 1 base, with 11 bases sitting between them. The CDR3 DNA reads as TGTGCCAGCAGCTTGGGCTCAATGGAGTCTGGAAACACCATATATTTT. Protein product: CASSLGSMESGNTIYF.

This clone occurred once. The CDR3 spells CASSQDGGTGGYGYTF. The CDR3 region has the DNA TGCGCCAGCAGCCAAGATGGCGGGACAGGGGGTTATGGCTACACCTTC. This rearrangement joins TRBV4-1 to TRBJ1-2, with TRBD1 matching 11 bases. V lost 0 bases and J lost 5; bases outside the gene matches: 5. In germline, CDR1 is MGHRA, CDR2 YSYEKL. The length of the CDR3 is 16 residues.

Remarks on this clone: This could be a read error, since a much larger clone is one nucleotide away. The V and J genes are TRBV7-3 and TRBJ2-7, with a possible D match to TRBD2 (6 bases). The CDR3 loop spans 15 amino acids. Germline assignment: CDR1 SGHTA and CDR2 FQGTGA. V was cut by 2 bases and J by 0 bases, with 11 bases left in between. The CDR3 bases are TGTGCCAGCAGCTTAGAGGCGGGGAGCTCCTACGAGCAGTACTTC. It yields the protein CASSLEAGSSYEQYF.

This chain links TRBV5-1 with TRBJ2-5; 14 positions agree with TRBD2. Trimming at V came to 7 bases and at J to 4 bases, leaving 6 bases not matched to a gene. The CDR3 length is 15 residues. Per germline, CDR1 SGHRS and CDR2 YFSETQ. The CDR3, as DNA: TGCGCCAGCCGACTAGCGGGGGGGCCAACAGAGACCCAGTACTTC. Translation gives CASRLAGGPTETQYF.

V is TRBV2 and J is TRBJ2-4; TRBD1 agrees at 8 bases. The CDR3 totals 16 residues. V dropped 6 bases and J dropped 3; count of bases not matched to a gene: 10. Germline V gives CDR1 SNHLY, CDR2 FYNNEI. This chain's CDR3 is CASRLGQGRGKNIQYF. In DNA form, the CDR3 reads TGTGCCAGCAGACTCGGACAGGGTCGAGGCAAAAACATTCAGTACTTC.

The rearrangement joins TRBV28 to TRBJ1-4; D might be TRBD1 (5 bases). The germline V gene encodes CDR1 MDHEN and CDR2 SYDVKM. The germline V and J ends were trimmed by 7 bases and 8 bases, with 20 bases remaining between them. The CDR3 consists of 15 residues. The CDR3 DNA reads as TGTGCCAGCAATCACCTATGGGGGGTAGGGGAAAAACTGTTTTTT. Protein: CASNHLWGVGEKLFF.

This clone was found once. This rearrangement joins TRBV4-1 to TRBJ2-3, with TRBD1 as a possible D gene (5 bases). In germline, CDR1 is MGHRA, CDR2 YSYEKL. The CDR3 runs to 13 residues. V was pared by 2 bases and J by 4 bases, with 7 bases between. The CDR3 reads CASSQQGSDTQYF. DNA for the CDR3: TGCGCCAGCAGCCAACAGGGTTCAGATACGCAGTATTTT.

The J gene is TRBJ1-5, the V gene TRBV24-1; D perhaps matches TRBD1 (5 bases). There are 15 residues in the CDR3. Germline-derived CDR1 and CDR2 are KGHDR and SFDVKD. The germline V and J ends were trimmed by 3 bases and 5 bases, with 13 bases remaining between them. Here the CDR3 DNA reads TGTGCCACCAGTGATACGCAGGGTTCTGATCAGCCCCAGCATTTT. Translation gives CATSDTQGSDQPQHF.

CDR3 in DNA: TGTGCCAGCAGTTTACCGGACAGGGGCACTGAAGCTTTCTTT. This encodes CASSLPDRGTEAFF. The chain combines TRBV28 with TRBJ1-1, with 9 bases lining up with TRBD1. Germline V lookup: CDR1 MDHEN, CDR2 SYDVKM. This CDR3 has 14 residues. V was pared by 2 bases and J by 4 bases, with 2 bases of the junction left unmatched.

J is TRBJ1-4 and V is TRBV5-1; a possible D gene is TRBD1 (5 bases). The CDR3 consists of 16 residues. Trimming shortened V by 3 bases and J by 0 bases, and 12 bases separated the two germline ends. Germline assignment: CDR1 SGHRS and CDR2 YFSETQ. The CDR3 DNA reads TGCGCCAGCAGCTGGAAGGGGTCCACAACTAATGAAAAACTGTTTTTT. Translation gives CASSWKGSTTNEKLFF.

The chain has TRBV19 and TRBJ1-2; TRBD1 aligns across 7 bases. The CDR3 runs 17 residues. V lost 10 bases, J lost 0 bases, and 17 bases stayed unmatched. Germline values: CDR1 LNHDA, CDR2 SQIVND (reference sequence). CDR3 sequence (DNA): TGTGCCACCTCCAGGGGGGACACCGTCGCGGCTAACTATGGCTACACCTTC. Protein product: CATSRGDTVAANYGYTF.

This clone was recorded only once. The gene calls are TRBV5-1 and TRBJ2-1; TRBD2 is a possible D gene (6 bases). Per the germline V gene, CDR1 is SGHRS and CDR2 is YFSETQ. V was pared by 4 bases and J by 2 bases, with 25 bases between. The CDR3 is 19 amino acids. CDR3 DNA: TGCGCCAGCAGCCCGGATGGGTGGTTAGTCGGGGGAACCTACAATGAGCAGTTCTTC. Its translation is CASSPDGWLVGGTYNEQFF.

The rearrangement links TRBV6-5 to TRBJ1-6; perhaps TRBD1 as D (6 bases). The CDR3 runs 15 residues. Trimming stripped 0 bases from V and 10 bases from J, with 13 bases between. Germline V gene lookup returns CDR1 MNHEY and CDR2 SVGAGI. The CDR3 coding sequence is TGTGCCAGCAGTTACTCTTTGCAGGGGACCTCACCCCTCCACTTT. As protein: CASSYSLQGTSPLHF.